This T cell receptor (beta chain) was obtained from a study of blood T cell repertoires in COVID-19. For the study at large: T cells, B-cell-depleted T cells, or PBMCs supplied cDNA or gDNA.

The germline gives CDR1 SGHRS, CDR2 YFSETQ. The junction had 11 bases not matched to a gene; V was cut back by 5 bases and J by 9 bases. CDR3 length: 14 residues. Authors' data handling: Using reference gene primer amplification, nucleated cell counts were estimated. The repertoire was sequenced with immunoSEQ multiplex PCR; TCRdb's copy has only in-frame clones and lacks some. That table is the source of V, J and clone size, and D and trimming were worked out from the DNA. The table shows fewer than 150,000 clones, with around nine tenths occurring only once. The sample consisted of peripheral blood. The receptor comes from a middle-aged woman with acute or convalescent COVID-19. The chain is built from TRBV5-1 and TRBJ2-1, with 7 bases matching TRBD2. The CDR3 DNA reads TGCGCCAGCAGAGCGGGAAAGGAACATTTTGAGCAGTTCTTC. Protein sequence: CASRAGKEHFEQFF.